This section outlines one T cell receptor beta chain sequence together with its context. Using the 5' RACE reads, TCRdb records one entry per CDR3 protein without DNA. The repertoire shows 150,000 or so distinct CDR3 sequences; the top ten hold roughly 18%. The length of the CDR3 is 14 residues. The germline V gene has CDR1 DFQATT and CDR2 SNEGSKA (reference sequence). This record comes from a study of T cells expressing NK-cell markers. The receptor was derived from a woman between 18 and 75 years old in good health. V gene TRBV20-1 combines with J gene TRBJ1-3. Sequenced material: blood T cells: a sorted CD56 or NKG2C T cell subset, CD4+ or CD8+ T cells, or bulk PBMC T cells (not recorded which). This chain's CDR3 is CSARKTTSGNTIYF.